Given below is one T cell receptor (beta chain) in context. Its antigen is currently unknown. This specimen comes from a study of shared clonotypes between healthy human individuals. Regarding the study as a whole: Naive subsets generally had larger estimated richness than memory subsets. Among non-shared clonotypes, generation probabilities were lower than among those shared by all four donors.

Profiling relied on immunoSEQ multiplex PCR, and the TCRdb table lists in-frame clones only, not all of them. The table includes about 1.5 million clones, approximately 98% detected once. V was pared by 3 bases and J by 8 bases, with 10 bases between. The CDR3 sequence is 12 residues long. Germline V gene lookup returns CDR1 MGHRA and CDR2 YSYEKL. The sequence was obtained from a man aged 30-40 years in good health. The rearrangement uses TRBV4-1 and TRBJ1-2; the D is unclear. Sample: naive CD4+ T cells sorted from blood. Specified subset: CD45RA+ positively selected. For the CDR3, the DNA is TGCGCCAGCAGCCAGTTCAGGCGCGGCTACACCTTC. Protein sequence: CASSQFRRGYTF.